This T cell receptor (beta chain) stems from a study of human T cells and chemical hapten exposure. Study overall: The patients were mostly female; they had alopecia areata, totalis or universalis.

This clonotype was found many times. What it binds is unknown. The study used a library that attached unique molecular identifiers to individual cDNA molecules. MiXCR was run by TCRdb on the RACE reads, yielding one entry per CDR3 protein. The sample contains 35,000 to 50,000 distinct CDR3 sequences, 10% of which appear only once. Time point indicated: pre-sensitization, week 0. Treatment: therapeutic diphenylcyclopropenone sensitization with weekly scalp DPC. Unseparated into fractions, whole blood served as the source from which total RNA was extracted. General study points: Patch test score showed a positive correlation with PT1 expanded TCR counts.

Germline values: CDR1 DFQATT, CDR2 SNEGSKA (reference sequence). The CDR3 totals 15 residues. V was pared by 0 bases and J by 5 bases, with 8 bases of the junction left unmatched. The TCR originated in a young man with alopecia areata. Some clones in this sample may be carry-over from other donors' samples. The chain links TRBV20-1 to TRBJ2-5; TRBD1 aligns across 8 bases. Sample: whole blood, taken in connection with sensitization to the hapten diphenylcyclopropenone (DPC). CDR3 residues: CSARDWQGASETQYF. The CDR3 DNA is TGCAGTGCTAGAGATTGGCAGGGGGCGAGTGAGACCCAGTACTTC.